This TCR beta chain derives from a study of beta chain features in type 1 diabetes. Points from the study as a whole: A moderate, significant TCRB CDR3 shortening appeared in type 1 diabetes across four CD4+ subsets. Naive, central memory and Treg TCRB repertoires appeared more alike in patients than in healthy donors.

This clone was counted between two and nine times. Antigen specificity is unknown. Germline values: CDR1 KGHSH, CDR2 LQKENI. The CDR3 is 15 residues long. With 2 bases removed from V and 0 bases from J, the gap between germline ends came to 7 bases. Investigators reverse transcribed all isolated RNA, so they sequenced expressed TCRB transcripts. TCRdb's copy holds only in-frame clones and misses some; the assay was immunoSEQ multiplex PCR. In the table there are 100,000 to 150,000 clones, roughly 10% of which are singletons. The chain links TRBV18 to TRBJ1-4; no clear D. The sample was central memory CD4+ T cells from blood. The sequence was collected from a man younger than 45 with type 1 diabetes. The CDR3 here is CASSPLAATNEKLFF. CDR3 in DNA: TGTGCCAGCTCACCATTGGCTGCAACTAATGAAAAACTGTTTTTT.